The 21 T cell receptor beta chains listed next were all sequenced from one sample in a study of beta chain features in type 1 diabetes. Regarding the study as a whole: Significant though moderate, a shortening of TCRB CDR3s appeared in all four CD4+ subsets of Type 1 diabetes patients.

The investigators reverse transcribed all of the isolated RNA, so they sequenced expressed TCRB transcripts. Using immunoSEQ multiplex PCR, the repertoire was profiled, and TCRdb retains in-frame clones only, with some absent. The table has around 250,000 clones, approximately 14% seen once. Antigens of these TCRs are unknown. The sample consisted of naive CD4+ T cells from blood. The source is a man aged 25-45 years with type 1 diabetes.

This clone has just a few counts. The rearrangement links TRBV5-1 to TRBJ1-1, with D unresolved. This CDR3 is 15 amino acids long. Per germline, CDR1 SGHRS and CDR2 YFSETQ. V shed 0 bases and J shed 0 bases, with 9 bases lying between them. CDR3 coding DNA: TGCGCCAGCAGCTTGGGCCACAGCTTGAACACTGAAGCTTTCTTT. Translating gives CASSLGHSLNTEAFF.

This clone was observed a handful of times. V gene TRBV6-5 combines with J gene TRBJ1-5, with TRBD1 identical over 8 bases. The CDR3 extends over 15 amino acids. V lost 5 bases, J lost 6 bases, and 9 bases stayed unmatched. The germline V gene encodes CDR1 MNHEY and CDR2 SVGAGI. The CDR3 coding sequence is TGTGCCAGCAGTACTACAGGGGGACCGGGTCAGCCCCAGCATTTT. Its translation: CASSTTGGPGQPQHF.

This sequence joins TRBV2 and TRBJ1-1, with TRBD1 matching 9 bases. V shed 3 bases and J 6 bases; nucleotides not matched to a gene: 8. Germline-derived CDR1 and CDR2 are SNHLY and FYNNEI. CDR3 length: 15 residues. The DNA for the CDR3 is TGTGCCAGCAGTGAGGTACAGGGGGCTCGGTCTGAAGCTTTCTTT. Protein product: CASSEVQGARSEAFF.

The genes are TRBV18 and TRBJ2-2; TRBD2 might be the D (6 bases). Trimming cost V 1 base and J 0 bases, with 9 bases left between them. This CDR3 region has 16 residues. Germline V gene data show CDR1 as KGHSH and CDR2 as LQKENI. CDR3 amino acids: CASSPRAGANTGELFF. CDR3 in DNA: TGTGCCAGCTCACCACGAGCGGGCGCGAACACCGGGGAGCTGTTTTTT. Looking up the rest from reference TRBV18 and TRBJ2-2 gives the full variable domain: NAGVMQNPRHLVRRRGQEARLRCSPMKGHSHVYWYRQLPEEGLKFMVYLQKENIIDESGMPKERFSAEFPKEGPSILRIQQVVRGDSAAYFCASSPRAGANTGELFFGEGSRLTVL.

This chain uses TRBV28 with TRBJ1-2; D may be TRBD1 (6 bases). CDR1 is MDHEN, CDR2 SYDVKM, per germline. The V end lost 5 bases, the J end lost 8 bases, and 15 bases lay between the germline ends. The CDR3 is 13 residues long. Here the CDR3 DNA reads TGTGCCAGCAGTCCCCATCAGGGGTACGGCTACACCTTC. Protein sequence: CASSPHQGYGYTF.

CDR3 sequence reads: CASSVGGYGYTF. The DNA of the CDR3 is TGTGCCAGCAGCGTAGGCGGCTATGGCTACACCTTC. The rearrangement joins TRBV9 to TRBJ1-2, with D unresolved. V gave up 0 bases and J gave up 4 bases, with 4 bases separating them. Germline V lookup: CDR1 SGDLS, CDR2 YYNGEE. The CDR3 is made up of 12 amino acids.

CDR3 in DNA: TGTGCCAGCAGTTTATCCGTTTACGGGGATGACTACGAGCAGTACTTC. Amino acids: CASSLSVYGDDYEQYF. This sequence joins TRBV28 and TRBJ2-7; D is possibly TRBD2 (5 bases). The V end lost 1 base, the J end lost 3 bases, and 16 bases lay between the germline ends. From germline, CDR1 is MDHEN and CDR2 SYDVKM. This CDR3 comprises 16 residues.

This clone was seen more than once but under ten times. The chain joins TRBV30 to TRBJ2-1; D is unresolved. V lost 2 bases, J lost 9 bases, and 14 bases lay in between. Germline CDR1 is GTSNPN and CDR2 is SVGIG (reference sequence). This CDR3 region has 13 residues. This chain's CDR3 is CAWSPIQPGEQFF. The CDR3 coding sequence is TGTGCCTGGAGTCCTATTCAGCCGGGTGAGCAGTTCTTC.

The chain employs TRBV2 and TRBJ2-3; 14 nucleotides match TRBD2. CDR3 size: 15 residues. Germline V gives CDR1 SNHLY, CDR2 FYNNEI. V gave up 7 bases and J gave up 9 bases; unmatched junction bases: 9. As DNA, the CDR3 is TGTGCCAGCATCCTGACTAGCGGGAGGGAGGGGACGCAGTATTTT. Protein: CASILTSGREGTQYF.

This clone has just a few counts. This chain links TRBV20-1 with TRBJ2-1; the D is unclear. This CDR3 comprises 11 residues. The ends were cut back, 3 bases at V and 8 bases at J, with 8 bases in the middle. Germline assignment: CDR1 DFQATT and CDR2 SNEGSKA (reference sequence). The CDR3 here is CSASDWYEQFF. For the CDR3, the DNA is TGCAGTGCTAGTGACTGGTATGAGCAGTTCTTC.

This clone was seen more than once but under ten times. The V and J genes are TRBV9 and TRBJ2-5; maybe TRBD2 (7 bases). V was clipped by 1 base and J by 5 bases, with 15 bases between them. The CDR3 is 15 amino acids. The germline V gene encodes CDR1 SGDLS and CDR2 YYNGEE. CDR3 in DNA: TGTGCCAGCAGCGTAATCGGGGGGCAAGGCGAGACCCAGTACTTC. This gives the protein CASSVIGGQGETQYF.

This clone was recorded a few times. J is TRBJ2-2 and V is TRBV11-2; TRBD1 agrees at 10 bases. The V segment lost 4 bases and the J segment 4 bases; nucleotides outside the gene matches: 3. Germline V gene lookup returns CDR1 SGHAT and CDR2 FQNNGV. The CDR3 contains 15 residues. CDR3 loop: CASSSGTGATGELFF. Here the CDR3 DNA reads TGTGCCAGCAGCTCAGGGACAGGGGCCACCGGGGAGCTGTTTTTT.

This clone was seen a few times. The gene calls are TRBV15 and TRBJ2-1, with 7 bases fitting TRBD2. J lost 8 bases, V lost 3 bases, and 10 bases had no gene match. Germline V lookup: CDR1 LNHNV, CDR2 YYDKDF (reference sequence). The CDR3 contains 15 residues. The CDR3, as DNA: TGTGCCACCAGCAGGGGACTACAGAGGGGCGATGAGCAGTTCTTC. Protein: CATSRGLQRGDEQFF.

This clone showed up just a few times. This chain uses TRBV10-3 with TRBJ2-2; D is unclear. Trimming cost V 7 bases and J 5 bases, with 5 bases left between them. This CDR3 contains 11 residues. Germline-derived CDR1 and CDR2 are ENHRY and SYGVKD. In DNA, the CDR3 is TGTGCCATCACATCAACCGGGGAGCTGTTTTTT. It specifies CAITSTGELFF.

The chain links TRBV15 to TRBJ2-1, with a possible D match to TRBD2 (6 bases). The CDR3 is 15 residues long. CDR1 is LNHNV, CDR2 YYDKDF, per germline (reference sequence). V was trimmed by 2 bases and J by 4 bases, leaving 12 bases between them. This CDR3 is CATSRWAGTYNEQFF. CDR3 nucleotide sequence: TGTGCCACCAGCAGATGGGCGGGAACTTACAATGAGCAGTTCTTC.

The rearrangement uses TRBV25-1 and TRBJ2-7; TRBD1 matches 8 bases. Germline V gene sequence: CDR1 MGHDK, CDR2 SYGVNS. The CDR3 extends over 15 amino acids. V lost 5 bases, J lost 3 bases, and 9 bases stayed unmatched. In DNA, the CDR3 is TGTGCCAGCAGTCCCCCCCCGGACAGGGTCTACGAGCAGTACTTC. Its protein product is CASSPPPDRVYEQYF.

The V and J genes are TRBV2 and TRBJ2-4, with D possibly matching TRBD1 (6 bases). V was cut by 3 bases and J by 3 bases, with 6 bases left in between. Germline CDR1 reads SNHLY; CDR2 reads FYNNEI. The CDR3 is 13 residues long. The CDR3 DNA follows: TGTGCCAGCAGTGAGGACAGCAAAAACATTCAGTACTTC. Translating gives CASSEDSKNIQYF.

This clone was seen a few times. The CDR3 loop is CASSRQQVGETQYF. CDR3 DNA: TGTGCCAGCAGTCGTCAGCAGGTTGGAGAGACCCAGTACTTC. The chain carries TRBV28 and TRBJ2-5; D is unclear. The CDR3 sequence is 14 residues long. The germline V gene has CDR1 MDHEN and CDR2 SYDVKM. The germline V and J ends were trimmed by 5 bases and 4 bases, with 14 bases remaining between them.

The chain links TRBV7-3 to TRBJ2-1; the match to TRBD2 covers 7 bases. Losses at the gene ends were 5 bases for V and 8 bases for J; bases not matched to a gene: 3. CDR1 is SGHTA, CDR2 FQGTGA, per germline. The CDR3 length is 12 residues. As DNA, the CDR3 is TGTGCCAGCAGCCCGGGGAGGGATGAGCAGTTCTTC. Translating it yields CASSPGRDEQFF. Full variable domain (rest looked up from reference TRBV7-3 and TRBJ2-1): GAGVSQTPSNKVTEKGKYVELRCDPISGHTALYWYRQSLGQGPEFLIYFQGTGAADDSGLPNDRFFAVRPEGSVSTLKIQRTERGDSAVYLCASSPGRDEQFFGPGTRLTVL.

V and J are TRBV5-4 and TRBJ2-4, with D possibly TRBD1 on 7 matching bases. CDR1 SGHNT and CDR2 YYREEE come from the germline V gene (reference sequence). Trimming removed 3 bases from V and 1 base from J, with 17 bases in between. The CDR3 spans 17 residues. In nucleotides, the CDR3 is TGTGCCAGCAGCTGGGGAGGACAGGAGGGGGCCAAAAACATTCAGTACTTC. The encoded protein is CASSWGGQEGAKNIQYF. The full variable domain, in which reference TRBV5-4 and TRBJ2-4 provide the parts outside the CDR3, is ETGVTQSPTHLIKTRGQQVTLRCSSQSGHNTVSWYQQALGQGPQFIFQYYREEENGRGNFPPRFSGLQFPNYSSELNVNALELDDSALYLCASSWGGQEGAKNIQYFGAGTRLSVL.

This clone was picked up a small number of times. The chain couples TRBV5-1 to TRBJ1-5, with D uncertain. Germline V gives CDR1 SGHRS, CDR2 YFSETQ. The CDR3 extends over 14 amino acids. The V gene lost 4 bases and the J gene lost 9 bases, with 17 bases spanning the gap. The CDR3 sequence is CASSVGSPQGPQHF. CDR3 sequence (DNA): TGCGCCAGCAGCGTTGGTAGCCCTCAAGGGCCCCAGCATTTT.